This T cell receptor beta chain was identified during a study of PD-L1 blockade in urothelial cancer. Across the whole study: Patients' prior chemotherapy regimens numbered 0 to 3. Counts from blood samples showed a median of roughly 130,000 T cells. General observations from the study: TCR clonality was measured in pretreatment peripheral blood. Clonality below the median predicted better survival.

A note on this clone: The antigen is unknown.

Repertoires were generated with immunoSEQ multiplex PCR, while TCRdb's copy carries only in-frame clones and drops some. The data show approximately 100,000 clones, around 85% seen once. CDR3 length equals 14 residues. Germline loops: CDR1 SEHNR, CDR2 FQNEAQ (reference sequence). The germline V and J ends were trimmed by 4 bases and 9 bases, with 19 bases remaining between them. The specimen was PBMCs, collected around atezolizumab (anti-PD-L1) treatment. The origin of this receptor is a man aged 45 to 65 with urothelial cancer. The rearrangement joins TRBV7-9 to TRBJ2-7, with D possibly TRBD2 on 5 matching bases. In DNA form, the CDR3 reads TGTGCCAGCAGCTCGTCAGCGGTTGTGTCTTGGCAGTACTTC. It yields the protein CASSSSAVVSWQYF.